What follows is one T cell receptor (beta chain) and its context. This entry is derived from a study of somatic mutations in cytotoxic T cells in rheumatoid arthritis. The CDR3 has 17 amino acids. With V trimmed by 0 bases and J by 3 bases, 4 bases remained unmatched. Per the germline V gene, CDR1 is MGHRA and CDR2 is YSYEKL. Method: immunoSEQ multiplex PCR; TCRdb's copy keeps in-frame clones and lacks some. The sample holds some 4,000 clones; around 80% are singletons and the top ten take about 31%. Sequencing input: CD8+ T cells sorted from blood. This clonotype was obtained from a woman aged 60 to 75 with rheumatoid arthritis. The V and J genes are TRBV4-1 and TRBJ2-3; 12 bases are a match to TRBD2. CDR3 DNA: TGCGCCAGCAGCCAAGATACTAGCGGGGGGTTAACAGATACGCAGTATTTT. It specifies CASSQDTSGGLTDTQYF.